The 26 T cell receptor beta chains given below trace back to one sample, sequenced in a study of shared clonotypes between healthy human individuals. TCRdb keeps only in-frame clones here, not all; method: immunoSEQ multiplex PCR. The sample has 2 million to 2.5 million clones; under 97% are singletons. The sequencing input was naive CD4+ T cells sorted from blood. Documented subset: CD45RA+ positively selected. Source of these receptors: a man aged 18 to 29 in good health.

The DNA of the CDR3 is TGTGCCAGCAGGGCAGGCTCAGAGACCCAGTACTTC. Its translation: CASRAGSETQYF. The V and J genes are TRBV6-6 and TRBJ2-5; D not resolved. This CDR3 region has 12 residues. The germline CDR1 and CDR2 sequences are MNHNY and SVGAGI (reference sequence). V was trimmed by 6 bases and J by 4 bases, leaving 9 bases between them.

The chain carries TRBV6-6 and TRBJ1-4; unclear D gene. Trimming removed 6 bases at V and 0 bases at J, with 14 bases between. CDR1 and CDR2 from the germline V gene are MNHNY and SVGAGI (reference sequence). This CDR3 is built from 16 residues. CDR3 coding DNA: TGTGCCAGCAGGGTGCTAGCGACGACAACTAATGAAAAACTGTTTTTT. It encodes CASRVLATTTNEKLFF.

This clone showed up just once. The chain uses TRBV28 and TRBJ1-2; D is possibly TRBD1 (5 bases). V was pared by 6 bases and J by 8 bases, with 16 bases between. CDR1 is MDHEN and CDR2 is SYDVKM in the germline V gene. This CDR3 comprises 13 residues. CDR3 sequence: CASSPRGLGGYTF. The CDR3 DNA is TGTGCCAGCAGCCCCCGGGGACTTGGCGGCTACACCTTC.

The chain joins TRBV7-9 to TRBJ1-2; D is unclear. CDR1 is SEHNR, CDR2 FQNEAQ, per germline (reference sequence). Trimming left V 4 bases short and J 7 bases short, with 13 bases between. The CDR3 length is 13 residues. The CDR3 DNA reads as TGTGCCAGCAGCTCAGGTCCGGGATCTGGCTACACCTTC. Translated, it gives CASSSGPGSGYTF.

This chain uses TRBV2 with TRBJ1-2; no clear D gene. Trimming left V 5 bases short and J 4 bases short, with 11 bases between. The CDR3 totals 13 residues. Germline V gene data show CDR1 as SNHLY and CDR2 as FYNNEI. The CDR3 DNA follows: TGTGCCAGCAGTAGGAGGGTTTCCTATGGCTACACCTTC. Translation gives CASSRRVSYGYTF.

J is TRBJ1-1 and V is TRBV18; no clear D. CDR3 length: 13 residues. The germline gives CDR1 KGHSH, CDR2 LQKENI. V was clipped by 3 bases and J by 7 bases, with 12 bases between them. The CDR3 nucleotides are TGTGCCAGCTCACCCGACCGGGCGTATGAAGCTTTCTTT. It codes for CASSPDRAYEAFF.

The CDR3, as DNA: TGTGCCAGCAGCTCTGAACAGGGGGGAGGTGAAAAACTGTTTTTT. It encodes CASSSEQGGGEKLFF. V and J are TRBV9 and TRBJ1-4, with 8 nucleotides matching TRBD1. The CDR3 loop spans 15 amino acids. The V gene's germline CDR1 is SGDLS and CDR2 YYNGEE. Trimming at V came to 4 bases and at J to 7 bases, leaving 9 bases not matched to a gene.

The V gene is TRBV5-1, the J gene TRBJ1-3; D ambiguous. Germline V gene sequence: CDR1 SGHRS, CDR2 YFSETQ. CDR3 length equals 16 residues. V lost 2 bases and J 2 bases, leaving 14 bases between the germline ends. The DNA for the CDR3 is TGCGCCAGCAGCTTACAATACACGGGTACTGGAAACACCATATATTTT. Encoded protein: CASSLQYTGTGNTIYF.

This sequence joins TRBV10-3 and TRBJ1-1; D unclear. This CDR3 is built from 11 residues. CDR1 and CDR2 (germline): ENHRY, SYGVKD. Trimming cost V 7 bases and J 1 base, with 4 bases left between them. DNA for the CDR3: TGTGCCATCACCTCGAACACTGAAGCTTTCTTT. Amino acids: CAITSNTEAFF.

The chain has TRBV7-2 and TRBJ2-3, with 10 positions matching TRBD2. Germline lookup yields CDR1 SGHTA and CDR2 FQGNSA. V shed 4 bases and J 4 bases; nucleotides not matched to a gene: 5. The CDR3 is made up of 15 amino acids. This chain's CDR3 is CASSSASGSPDTQYF. Written as DNA, the CDR3 is TGTGCCAGCAGCTCAGCTAGCGGGAGCCCAGATACGCAGTATTTT.

The chain uses TRBV6-5 and TRBJ2-3, with D possibly being TRBD1 (6 bases). The CDR3 is made up of 14 amino acids. Germline CDR1 reads MNHEY; CDR2 reads SVGAGI. Trimming cost V 6 bases and J 2 bases, with 12 bases left between them. CDR3 DNA: TGTGCCAGCAGCCGCAGGGGACCCACAGATACGCAGTATTTT. It yields the protein CASSRRGPTDTQYF.

This clone was observed a single time. V is TRBV18 and J is TRBJ1-5; 9 bases fit TRBD1. The germline gives CDR1 KGHSH, CDR2 LQKENI. Unmatched junction bases numbered 5, after V lost 0 bases and J lost 2 bases. The CDR3 runs 17 residues. The CDR3 region has the DNA TGTGCCAGCTCACCACCTTGGGGACAGGGAGGCAATCAGCCCCAGCATTTT. Its translation is CASSPPWGQGGNQPQHF.

The chain uses TRBV11-1 and TRBJ1-2; D gene unclear. V was pared by 3 bases and J by 7 bases, with 12 bases between. Per the germline V gene, CDR1 is SGHAT and CDR2 is FQDESV (reference sequence). This CDR3 is built from 13 residues. CDR3 in DNA: TGTGCCAGCAGCTTCAGAAGAGAGGGTGGCTACACCTTC. Amino acid sequence: CASSFRREGGYTF.

The gene calls are TRBV6-1 and TRBJ1-5; 7 nucleotides match TRBD1. V lost 4 bases, J lost 0 bases, and 9 bases stayed unmatched. From germline, CDR1 is MNHNS and CDR2 SASEGT. The CDR3 is 17 amino acids. CDR3 amino acids: CASSGTGTDFSNQPQHF. CDR3 DNA sequence: TGTGCCAGCAGTGGAACCGGGACAGACTTTAGCAATCAGCCCCAGCATTTT.

The chain has TRBV7-2 and TRBJ1-6; D not certain. The V end lost 4 bases, the J end lost 7 bases, and 20 bases lay between the germline ends. CDR1 is SGHTA and CDR2 is FQGNSA in the germline V gene. This CDR3 region has 17 residues. The CDR3 region is CASSSTPPGVGNSPLHF. CDR3 nucleotides: TGTGCCAGCAGCTCCACTCCTCCCGGGGTTGGAAATTCACCCCTCCACTTT.

CDR3 sequence: CASSVNTHNEQFF. Here the CDR3 DNA reads TGTGCCAGCAGCGTAAATACCCACAATGAGCAGTTCTTC. V gene TRBV9 combines with J gene TRBJ2-1; no definite D call. The germline gives CDR1 SGDLS, CDR2 YYNGEE. The length of the CDR3 is 13 residues. Trimming took 1 base from V and 5 from J, leaving 7 bases between them.

The chain carries TRBV4-1 and TRBJ2-7; D is ambiguous. V lost 3 bases to trimming and J lost 2 bases, with 14 bases between them. The germline CDR1 and CDR2 sequences are MGHRA and YSYEKL. CDR3 length equals 15 residues. The CDR3: CASSQMKQWTYEQYF. The CDR3 DNA reads TGCGCCAGCAGCCAGATGAAACAGTGGACCTACGAGCAGTACTTC.

The rearrangement uses TRBV5-1 and TRBJ2-3; D ambiguous. This CDR3 has 15 amino acids. With 4 bases removed from V and 0 bases from J, the gap between germline ends came to 12 bases. Germline lookup yields CDR1 SGHRS and CDR2 YFSETQ. The CDR3 spells CASSPDGSSTDTQYF. The CDR3 DNA reads TGCGCCAGCAGCCCGGACGGATCTAGCACAGATACGCAGTATTTT.

This clone appeared a single time. The chain has TRBV27 and TRBJ2-5; TRBD2 agrees at 11 bases. Germline V gives CDR1 MNHEY, CDR2 SMNVEV (reference sequence). The ends lost 3 bases at V and 4 bases at J; junction bases unmatched: 10. There are 17 residues in the CDR3. The CDR3 region is CASSFSTSGRSGETQYF. CDR3 bases: TGTGCCAGCAGTTTCAGCACTAGCGGGAGATCTGGAGAGACCCAGTACTTC.

This chain uses TRBV2 with TRBJ2-3; D gene uncertain. V shed 4 bases and J shed 1 base, with 9 bases lying between them. This CDR3 spans 14 amino acids. Germline loops: CDR1 SNHLY, CDR2 FYNNEI. The CDR3 loop reads CASSVVPGTDTQYF. The CDR3 nucleotides are TGTGCCAGCAGTGTAGTTCCTGGCACAGATACGCAGTATTTT.

The table lists this clone with a count of one. The chain has TRBV5-6 and TRBJ2-5, with 7 bases identical to TRBD1. From germline, CDR1 is SGHDT and CDR2 YYEEEE. V was clipped by 4 bases and J by 12 bases; unmatched bases: 9. CDR3 length equals 12 residues. The CDR3 spells CASSRTGVKEYF. In DNA form, the CDR3 reads TGTGCCAGCAGCCGAACAGGGGTTAAGGAGTACTTC.

The chain has TRBV7-8 and TRBJ1-4; D ambiguous. CDR1 SGHVS and CDR2 FQNEAQ come from the germline V gene. This CDR3 is built from 15 residues. The V and J ends lost 6 bases and 3 bases respectively, with 14 bases between them. The CDR3: CASRPPGGSNEKLFF. CDR3 sequence (DNA): TGTGCCAGCAGACCCCCTGGAGGGTCTAATGAAAAACTGTTTTTT.

The chain employs TRBV28 and TRBJ1-5; 9 bases agree with TRBD1. CDR1 is MDHEN and CDR2 is SYDVKM in the germline V gene. The length of the CDR3 is 15 residues. V trimming: 7 bases; J trimming: 0 bases; junction bases outside the gene matches: 4. This chain's CDR3 is CASTADRGSNQPQHF. CDR3 DNA sequence: TGTGCCAGCACCGCGGACAGGGGTAGCAATCAGCCCCAGCATTTT.

The V and J genes are TRBV19 and TRBJ1-5; D not resolved. The CDR3 has 14 residues. V gave up 5 bases and J gave up 1 base, with 9 bases separating them. The germline CDR1 and CDR2 sequences are LNHDA and SQIVND (reference sequence). CDR3 nucleotides: TGTGCCAGTAGTCCCCCGGGGAGCAATCAGCCCCAGCATTTT. Translating it yields CASSPPGSNQPQHF.

This chain connects TRBV7-2 to TRBJ2-2; 11 positions agree with TRBD1. The CDR3 extends over 18 amino acids. The ends lost 3 bases at V and 5 bases at J; junction bases unmatched: 11. Germline V gives CDR1 SGHTA, CDR2 FQGNSA. Here the CDR3 reads CASSFHHLRDRGTGELFF. As DNA, the CDR3 is TGTGCCAGCAGCTTTCATCACCTCCGGGACAGGGGGACCGGGGAGCTGTTTTTT.

The chain links TRBV27 to TRBJ2-7, with 7 bases matching TRBD1. The ends lost 7 bases at V and 6 bases at J; junction bases unmatched: 15. Germline loops: CDR1 MNHEY, CDR2 SMNVEV (reference sequence). The CDR3 runs to 15 residues. As DNA, the CDR3 is TGTGCCAGCACCCTATACGACAGGGAATTATGCGAGCAGTACTTC. This gives the protein CASTLYDRELCEQYF.